The clone carrying this T cell receptor beta chain showed up just once. Its antigen is not known. The source of the sample is a study of somatic mutations in cytotoxic T cells in rheumatoid arthritis. Study results and limitations: Significant differences in CD8+ T-cell clonality were not found between rheumatoid arthritis patients and healthy controls (age-matched).

Assay used: immunoSEQ multiplex PCR; TCRdb lists only in-frame clones, some missing. The data show around 6,800 clones, about 80% seen once. This receptor was obtained from an adult with rheumatoid arthritis. Sequencing used CD8+ T cells sorted from blood.

As DNA, the CDR3 is TGTGCCAGCAGCGGGGGACTAGCGGGGGGCAACACAGATACGCAGTATTTT. Translating gives CASSGGLAGGNTDTQYF. The chain has TRBV5-8 and TRBJ2-3; TRBD2 matches 15 bases. The trim removed 4 bases at V and 2 bases at J, leaving 5 bases unmatched. The CDR3 has 17 residues. CDR1 is SGHTS, CDR2 YDEGEE, per germline.